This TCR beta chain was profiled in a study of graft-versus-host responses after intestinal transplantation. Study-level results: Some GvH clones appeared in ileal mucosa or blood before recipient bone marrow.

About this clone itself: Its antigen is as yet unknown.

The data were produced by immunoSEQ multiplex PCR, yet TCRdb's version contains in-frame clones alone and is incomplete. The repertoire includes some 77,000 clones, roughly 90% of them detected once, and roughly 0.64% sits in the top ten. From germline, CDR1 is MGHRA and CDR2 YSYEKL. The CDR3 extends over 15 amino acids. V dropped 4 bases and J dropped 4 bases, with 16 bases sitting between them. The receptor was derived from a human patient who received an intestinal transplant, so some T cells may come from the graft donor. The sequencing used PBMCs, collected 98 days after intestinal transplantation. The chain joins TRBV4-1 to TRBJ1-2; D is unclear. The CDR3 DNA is TGCGCCAGCAGCCCCACGGTTGAGGCCGGCTATGGCTACACCTTC. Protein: CASSPTVEAGYGYTF.